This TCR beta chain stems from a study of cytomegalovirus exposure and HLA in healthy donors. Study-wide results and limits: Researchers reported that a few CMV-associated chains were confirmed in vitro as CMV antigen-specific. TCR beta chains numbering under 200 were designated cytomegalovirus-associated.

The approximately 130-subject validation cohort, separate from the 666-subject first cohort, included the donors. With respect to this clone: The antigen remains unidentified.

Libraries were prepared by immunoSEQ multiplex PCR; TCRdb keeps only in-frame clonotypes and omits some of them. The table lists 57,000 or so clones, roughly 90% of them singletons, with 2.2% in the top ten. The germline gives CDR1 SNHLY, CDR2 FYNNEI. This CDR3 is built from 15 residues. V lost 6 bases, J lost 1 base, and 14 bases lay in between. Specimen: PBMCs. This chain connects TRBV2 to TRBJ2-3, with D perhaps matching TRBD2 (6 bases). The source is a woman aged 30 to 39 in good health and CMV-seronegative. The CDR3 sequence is CASSHPGEGTDTQYF. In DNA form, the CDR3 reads TGTGCCAGCAGCCATCCGGGGGAGGGCACAGATACGCAGTATTTT.